Shown below are 21 T cell receptor beta chains from a single sample sequenced in a study of OX40 agonist ivuxolimab in advanced cancers. Measured with immunoSEQ multiplex PCR; TCRdb has only the in-frame clones, and not every one. The table includes some 60,000 clones, approximately 91% detected once. The material sequenced was CD4+ or CD8+ T cells sorted from blood, taken in a trial of the OX40 agonist ivuxolimab. The receptors were sampled from an adult with an advanced solid tumor such as melanoma, head and neck, liver or kidney cancer.

The rearrangement uses TRBV7-6 and TRBJ2-7, with D possibly called TRBD1 or TRBD2 (5 bases each). The CDR3 length is 12 residues. Germline CDR1 reads SGHVS; CDR2 reads FNYEAQ. Trimming shortened V by 5 bases and J by 4 bases, and 9 bases separated the two germline ends. CDR3 in DNA: TGTGCCAGCAGCCCGGGGCCTTACGAGCAGTACTTC. As protein: CASSPGPYEQYF. Looking up the rest from reference TRBV7-6 and TRBJ2-7 gives the full variable domain: GAGVSQSPRYKVTKRGQDVALRCDPISGHVSLYWYRQALGQGPEFLTYFNYEAQQDKSGLPNDRFSAERPEGSISTLTIQRTEQRDSAMYRCASSPGPYEQYFGPGTRLTVT.

The chain has TRBV29-1 and TRBJ1-4, with a weak D call TRBD1 (5 bases). Germline loops: CDR1 SQVTM, CDR2 ANQGSEA. This CDR3 spans 12 amino acids. The V gene lost 3 bases and the J gene lost 10 bases, with 12 bases spanning the gap. In DNA form, the CDR3 reads TGCAGCGTTGAGGAGGACGGGGGAAAACTGTTTTTT. Amino acids: CSVEEDGGKLFF. Full variable domain (rest looked up from reference TRBV29-1 and TRBJ1-4): SAVISQKPSRDICQRGTSLTIQCQVDSQVTMMFWYRQQPGQSLTLIATANQGSEATYESGFVIDKFPISRPNLTFSTLTVSNMSPEDSSIYLCSVEEDGGKLFFGSGTQLSVL.

The chain links TRBV7-6 to TRBJ2-7; 9 bases are a match to TRBD2. The CDR3 is 15 residues long. Germline values: CDR1 SGHVS, CDR2 FNYEAQ. The trim removed 5 bases at V and 5 bases at J, leaving 10 bases unmatched. The CDR3 protein is CASSQGTSIVDEQYF. The DNA of the CDR3 is TGTGCCAGCAGCCAGGGGACTAGCATAGTCGACGAGCAGTACTTC.

V usage is TRBV7-3 and J usage is TRBJ2-5; maybe TRBD2 (6 bases). Trimming removed 3 bases at V and 1 base at J, with 21 bases between. The germline CDR1 and CDR2 sequences are SGHTA and FQGTGA. CDR3 length equals 18 residues. The CDR3 DNA is TGTGCCAGCAGCTTGGGCCCCGGTAGCGGACGGTCCCAAGAGACCCAGTACTTC. Its translation is CASSLGPGSGRSQETQYF. The variable domain in full, completed from reference TRBV7-3 and TRBJ2-5, reads GAGVSQTPSNKVTEKGKYVELRCDPISGHTALYWYRQSLGQGPEFLIYFQGTGAADDSGLPNDRFFAVRPEGSVSTLKIQRTERGDSAVYLCASSLGPGSGRSQETQYFGPGTRLLVL.

This clone appeared once. The rearrangement uses TRBV10-3 and TRBJ2-5; the D is unclear. The V gene lost 3 bases and the J gene lost 4 bases, with 3 bases spanning the gap. Germline assignment: CDR1 ENHRY and CDR2 SYGVKD. CDR3 length: 11 residues. Here the CDR3 DNA reads TGTGCCATCAGTGAAAGAGAGACCCAGTACTTC. Amino acids: CAISERETQYF.

Details on this clone: The same CDR3 is also encoded by other DNA sequences in this sample. The chain's CDR3 is CASSLSWGETQYF. The CDR3 nucleotides read TGTGCCAGCAGTTTATCCTGGGGAGAGACCCAGTACTTC. V is TRBV27 and J is TRBJ2-5; D unclear. V lost 0 bases, J lost 4 bases, and 6 bases lay in between. CDR1 is MNHEY, CDR2 SMNVEV, per germline (reference sequence). There are 13 residues in the CDR3.

This clone was detected a few times. The chain links TRBV7-9 to TRBJ1-5, with a weak D call TRBD1 (5 bases). Germline V CDR1 and CDR2: SEHNR, FQNEAQ (reference sequence). V shed 5 bases and J shed 5 bases, with 7 bases lying between them. This CDR3 spans 12 amino acids. The CDR3 DNA reads as TGTGCCAGCAGCCCGGGGCATCAGCCCCAGCATTTT. This translates into CASSPGHQPQHF.

The V gene is TRBV6-6, the J gene TRBJ2-2, with 7 bases fitting TRBD1. V gave up 4 bases and J gave up 1 base; unmatched junction bases: 6. The CDR3 totals 16 residues. The germline V gene has CDR1 MNHNY and CDR2 SVGAGI (reference sequence). For the CDR3, the DNA is TGTGCCAGCAGTTCTCTGGACAGGATGAACACCGGGGAGCTGTTTTTT. Its translation is CASSSLDRMNTGELFF.

As DNA, the CDR3 is TGTGCCAGCAGTTTTCGGGGGACTAGATTCTACGAGCAGTACTTC. It translates to CASSFRGTRFYEQYF. This chain connects TRBV28 to TRBJ2-7; 8 positions agree with TRBD2. The CDR3 runs 15 residues. CDR1 is MDHEN, CDR2 SYDVKM, per germline. Trimming cost V 3 bases and J 3 bases; bases outside gene matches: 7.

The chain couples TRBV4-3 to TRBJ2-5; D not certain. Germline-derived CDR1 and CDR2 are LGHNA and YSLEER. The ends were cut back, 1 base at V and 5 bases at J, with 14 bases in the middle. The CDR3 is 15 amino acids. CDR3 DNA: TGCGCCAGCAGCCAAGGTACTGGGGATGGGGAGACCCAGTACTTC. Translation: CASSQGTGDGETQYF.

CDR3 loop: CATRARSTDTQYF. The CDR3, as DNA: TGTGCCACAAGGGCAAGGAGCACAGATACGCAGTATTTT. This chain joins TRBV6-5 and TRBJ2-3; D gene ambiguous. CDR3 length equals 13 residues. Germline V gives CDR1 MNHEY, CDR2 SVGAGI. The ends were cut back, 10 bases at V and 0 bases at J, with 11 bases in the middle.

The chain joins TRBV5-5 to TRBJ2-1; no reliable D call. CDR3 size: 15 residues. Between the trimmed V and J ends, which lost 0 bases and 1 base, there was a span of 8 bases. Germline CDR1 is SGHKS and CDR2 is YYEKEE (reference sequence). The DNA for the CDR3 is TGTGCCAGCAGCTTGGAAGGTGGTTCCTACAATGAGCAGTTCTTC. Translating it yields CASSLEGGSYNEQFF.

This clone was recorded a few times. At one of its ends the junction is not consistent with the germline gene, which may arise from a read error. The CDR3 region is CSVEDGVRDPQYF. The CDR3 coding sequence is TGCAGCGTTGAAGACGGAGTCCGAGATCCGCAGTATTTT. V and J are TRBV29-1 and TRBJ2-3, with D unresolved. This CDR3 comprises 13 residues. The germline gives CDR1 SQVTM, CDR2 ANQGSEA.

The rearrangement joins TRBV21-1 to TRBJ1-5; the table gives TRBD1 as D, unverified against the DNA. TRBV21-1 is a pseudogene. The CDR3 is 14 residues long. The CDR3 region is CASSIRDTYQPQHF. The DNA of the CDR3 is TGTGCCAGCAGCATTAGGGACACCTATCAGCCCCAGCATTTT.

CDR3 protein: CASSIGRTGELFF. In nucleotides, the CDR3 is TGTGCCAGTAGTATAGGTAGGACCGGGGAGCTGTTTTTT. The J gene is TRBJ2-2, the V gene TRBV19, with D unclear. The CDR3 is made up of 13 amino acids. V dropped 1 base and J dropped 5 bases, with 5 bases sitting between them. Germline CDR1 is LNHDA and CDR2 is SQIVND (reference sequence).

The chain has TRBV5-4 and TRBJ1-1, with D unclear. CDR1 is SGHNT, CDR2 YYREEE, per germline (reference sequence). The CDR3 sequence is 12 residues long. Trimming pared 0 bases from V and 6 bases from J, leaving 6 bases between. CDR3 amino acids: CASSLGSAEAFF. The CDR3 nucleotides read TGTGCCAGCAGCTTGGGGAGCGCTGAAGCTTTCTTT.

This clone was observed a single time. J is TRBJ1-1 and V is TRBV18; D gene ambiguous. Germline assignment: CDR1 KGHSH and CDR2 LQKENI. V was clipped by 6 bases and J by 4 bases, with 12 bases between them. The CDR3 contains 13 residues. In DNA form, the CDR3 reads TGTGCCAGCTCGCCGACGTCTAGCACTGAAGCTTTCTTT. Translated, it gives CASSPTSSTEAFF.

This chain links TRBV7-6 with TRBJ2-5; 8 bases match TRBD2. The better agreement between TRBJ2-7 and the DNA end casts doubt on the J call. The CDR3 is 14 residues long. Germline lookup yields CDR1 SGHVS and CDR2 FNYEAQ. DNA for the CDR3: TGTGCCAGCACCCCTCTAGCGGGTTCCTACGAGCAGTACTTC. This sequence encodes CASTPLAGSYEQYF.

This clone has a handful of counts. CDR3 loop: CASSLDFGGGSYNEQFF. CDR3 DNA: TGTGCCAGCAGCTTAGACTTCGGGGGAGGTTCCTACAATGAGCAGTTCTTC. This chain joins TRBV11-3 and TRBJ2-1; D perhaps matches TRBD2 (6 bases). V lost 0 bases and J 1 base, leaving 13 bases between the germline ends. The CDR3 extends over 17 amino acids. CDR1 is SGHNT and CDR2 is YENEEA in the germline V gene.

The rearrangement links TRBV28 to TRBJ2-5, with no clear D. The CDR3 length is 12 residues. V lost 4 bases and J 9 bases, leaving 12 bases between the germline ends. Germline-derived CDR1 and CDR2 are MDHEN and SYDVKM. The CDR3, as DNA: TGTGCCAGCAGTTCGGGTTCCGGTGCCCAGTACTTC. Protein: CASSSGSGAQYF.

The CDR3 sequence: CASSKSRQPLGPSQPQHF. The DNA of the CDR3 is TGTGCCAGCAGCAAATCTCGACAGCCCTTAGGACCCAGTCAGCCCCAGCATTTT. The chain uses TRBV21-1 and TRBJ1-5; the D call TRBD1 from the table was never checked on the DNA. TRBV21-1 corresponds to a pseudogene. This CDR3 is 18 amino acids long.